One sample yielded the 17 T cell receptor beta chains listed below, sequenced in a study of T cell repertoires in cytomegalovirus infection. One entry per CDR3 protein results from TCRdb running MiXCR on the reads. The sample lists roughly 600,000 distinct CDR3 sequences, roughly 24% seen once, with roughly 8% in the top ten. The sample comprised CD8+ T cells from PBMCs. These receptors came from a human donor in good health (CMV status not recorded). Some clones in this sample may be carry-over from other donors' samples.

V and J are TRBV6-6 and TRBJ1-2; 10 bases are shared with TRBD1. Trimming took 2 bases from V and 3 from J; bases not matched to a gene: 15. Germline-derived CDR1 and CDR2 are MNHNY and SVGAGI (reference sequence). The CDR3 contains 19 residues. For the CDR3, the DNA is TGTGCCAGCAGTTACCTTCACCGGGACAGGGGAATTCCTGACTATGGCTACACCTTC. This sequence encodes CASSYLHRDRGIPDYGYTF.

This clonotype was seen ten or more times. This chain uses TRBV7-2 with TRBJ2-3; TRBD2 is a possible D gene (5 bases). Trimming stripped 1 base from V and 4 bases from J, with 12 bases between. This CDR3 comprises 15 residues. The germline CDR1 and CDR2 sequences are SGHTA and FQGNSA. The CDR3 DNA reads TGTGCCAGCAGCTTAGTGCTGGAGGCGGCAGATACGCAGTATTTT. It yields the protein CASSLVLEAADTQYF.

The gene calls are TRBV7-9 and TRBJ2-7; tentatively, D is TRBD2 (6 bases). Trimming removed 4 bases at V and 2 bases at J, with 12 bases between. There are 14 residues in the CDR3. Germline loops: CDR1 SEHNR, CDR2 FQNEAQ (reference sequence). Here the CDR3 reads CASSSGTRPYEQYF. For the CDR3, the DNA is TGTGCCAGCAGCTCCGGGACTCGGCCCTACGAGCAGTACTTC.

DNA of the CDR3: TGCAGTGCGGAAGCAACGGGCAATCAGCCCCAGCATTTT. Residues: CSAEATGNQPQHF. The chain carries TRBV20-1 and TRBJ1-5; D not resolved. From germline, CDR1 is DFQATT and CDR2 SNEGSKA (reference sequence). V lost 6 bases, J lost 2 bases, and 11 bases lay in between. This CDR3 spans 13 amino acids.

The chain couples TRBV7-9 to TRBJ2-7; 10 nucleotides match TRBD1. The CDR3 consists of 19 residues. Germline CDR1 is SEHNR and CDR2 is FQNEAQ (reference sequence). V gave up 5 bases and J gave up 0 bases; unmatched junction bases: 16. The CDR3 DNA is TGTGCCAGCAGCCGAAGAATCTTCTGGGACAGGGGCCACTCCTACGAGCAGTACTTC. Protein: CASSRRIFWDRGHSYEQYF.

The rearrangement links TRBV6-1 to TRBJ2-5, with 7 bases lining up with TRBD1. Germline lookup yields CDR1 MNHNS and CDR2 SASEGT. The CDR3 length is 14 residues. Trimming cost V 5 bases and J 2 bases; bases outside gene matches: 5. The CDR3 sequence is CASSPDRAQETQYF. In nucleotides, the CDR3 is TGTGCCAGCAGTCCCGACAGGGCTCAAGAGACCCAGTACTTC.

The chain combines TRBV9 with TRBJ1-1; 7 bases align to TRBD1. Germline values: CDR1 SGDLS, CDR2 YYNGEE. V trimming: 2 bases; J trimming: 4 bases; junction bases outside the gene matches: 8. The CDR3 contains 15 residues. CDR3 sequence reads: CASSVIQGSSTEAFF. The DNA for the CDR3 is TGTGCCAGCAGCGTTATACAGGGGAGTTCCACTGAAGCTTTCTTT.

V gene TRBV10-3 combines with J gene TRBJ2-3, with D unclear. Trimming removed 3 bases at V and 2 bases at J, with 15 bases between. Germline loops: CDR1 ENHRY, CDR2 SYGVKD. There are 16 residues in the CDR3. The CDR3 loop is CAISEISATYTDTQYF. The CDR3 DNA reads as TGTGCCATCAGTGAAATTTCTGCCACCTACACAGATACGCAGTATTTT.

In DNA form, the CDR3 reads TGTGCCAGCAGTTTAAGGGGAGGGGACGGTAGCTCCTACGAGCAGTACGTC. Its translation is CASSLRGGDGSSYEQYV. The rearrangement links TRBV27 to TRBJ2-7; 7 bases match TRBD2. V was clipped by 2 bases and J by 0 bases; unmatched bases: 10. Germline lookup yields CDR1 MNHEY and CDR2 SMNVEV (reference sequence). The CDR3 contains 17 residues.

The chain recombines TRBV27 with TRBJ2-7, with 9 bases matching TRBD2. CDR3 size: 14 residues. V dropped 5 bases and J dropped 2; count of bases not matched to a gene: 4. Germline-derived CDR1 and CDR2 are MNHEY and SMNVEV (reference sequence). The DNA of the CDR3 is TGTGCCAGCAGTGCAAGCGGGGGGCCCTACGAGCAGTACGTC. This gives the protein CASSASGGPYEQYV.

V is TRBV19 and J is TRBJ1-6, with D unclear. The germline CDR1 and CDR2 sequences are LNHDA and SQIVND (reference sequence). V shed 3 bases and J shed 6 bases, with 9 bases lying between them. The CDR3 length is 14 residues. CDR3 sequence (DNA): TGTGCCAGTAGTATGGTACACCTTAATTCACCCCTCCACTTT. This gives the protein CASSMVHLNSPLHF.

V gene TRBV5-8 combines with J gene TRBJ2-3, with D uncertain. The CDR3 length is 13 residues. V was trimmed by 0 bases and J by 2 bases, leaving 4 bases between them. Germline values: CDR1 SGHTS, CDR2 YDEGEE. The CDR3 DNA follows: TGTGCCAGCAGCTTGGAGCTCACAGATACGCAGTATTTT. Protein: CASSLELTDTQYF.

CDR3 DNA sequence: TGTGCCAGCAGCTTAACCAGGGTAGGCACTGAAGCTTTCTTT. Its protein is CASSLTRVGTEAFF. J is TRBJ1-1 and V is TRBV12-3 or TRBV12-4; D may be TRBD1 (5 bases). V was cut by 6 bases and J by 4 bases, with 15 bases left in between. This CDR3 has 14 amino acids.

This clonotype was detected ten times or more. V gene TRBV7-3 combines with J gene TRBJ2-2, with D uncertain. Trimming cost V 5 bases and J 7 bases, with 5 bases left between them. Germline V gene data show CDR1 as SGHTA and CDR2 as FQGTGA. This CDR3 has 11 amino acids. CDR3 protein: CASSENGELFF. The CDR3 DNA is TGTGCCAGCAGCGAGAACGGGGAGCTGTTTTTT. The variable domain in full, completed from reference TRBV7-3 and TRBJ2-2, reads GAGVSQTPSNKVTEKGKYVELRCDPISGHTALYWYRQSLGQGPEFLIYFQGTGAADDSGLPNDRFFAVRPEGSVSTLKIQRTERGDSAVYLCASSENGELFFGEGSRLTVL.

There are many counts of this clonotype. The chain links TRBV12-3 or TRBV12-4 to TRBJ1-2; a weak D match, TRBD1 (6 bases). The ends were cut back, 6 bases at V and 6 bases at J, with 20 bases in the middle. This CDR3 spans 15 amino acids. CDR3 amino acids: CASRPPGAREDGYTF. The CDR3 nucleotides are TGTGCCAGCAGACCCCCGGGGGCTAGGGAAGATGGCTACACCTTC.

This clonotype has at least ten counts. V gene TRBV11-1 combines with J gene TRBJ2-1; D call uncertain. Between the trimmed V and J ends, which lost 1 base and 0 bases, there was a span of 7 bases. The germline CDR1 and CDR2 sequences are SGHAT and FQDESV (reference sequence). The CDR3 sequence is 15 residues long. The CDR3 DNA is TGTGCCAGCAGCTTAGGAGAATTCTCCTACAATGAGCAGTTCTTC. It is translated as CASSLGEFSYNEQFF.

This clonotype was detected a few times. The chain employs TRBV19 and TRBJ2-1, with 7 positions matching TRBD1. The length of the CDR3 is 16 residues. CDR1 and CDR2 from the germline V gene are LNHDA and SQIVND (reference sequence). Trimming removed 5 bases from V and 3 bases from J; junction bases left unmatched: 10. The CDR3 DNA follows: TGTGCCAGTAGTCCTCTCCGGACAGGAGACTACAATGAGCAGTTCTTC. Translated: CASSPLRTGDYNEQFF. Using reference TRBV19 and TRBJ2-1 for the parts outside the CDR3, the full variable domain is DGGITQSPKYLFRKEGQNVTLSCEQNLNHDAMYWYRQDPGQGLRLIYYSQIVNDFQKGDIAEGYSVSREKKESFPLTVTSAQKNPTAFYLCASSPLRTGDYNEQFFGPGTRLTVL.